This T cell receptor (beta chain) comes out of a study of blood T cell repertoires in COVID-19 (dated by TCRdb to 2018 to 2021). Broadly, across the study: The collaborator samples originated in the United States, Italy and Spain and spanned the acute and convalescent phases of COVID-19. Subjects who had been exposed to COVID-19, were actively infected with it, or had recovered from it provided the deeply sampled blood TCRbeta repertoires that made up the dataset. The material from the prospective study consisted of cDNA or gDNA derived from T cells, B-cell-depleted T cells, or PBMCs. The repertoires were released in a freely available public database intended as a resource for research on the immune response to SARS-CoV-2. Sample metadata almost always included a de-identified subject ID, COVID-19 status, age in years and sex. The samples were drawn from the first 160 participants of the ongoing ImmuneRACE study and from roughly 1,300 subjects provided by 6 global collaborators. Where available, HLA class I and class II types were taken from metadata supplied by the sample provider and were not determined by assay-based typing. What the study reported, not specific to this receptor: How much clinical and demographic metadata was included differed by source and by participant, and the metadata was provided uncurated.

On this clone: Its antigen remains unidentified. The record has no base qualities; no much larger clone is one base away.

TCRbeta CDR3 regions were amplified from genomic DNA using the immunoSEQ Assay, a bias-controlled multiplex PCR. The paper's data handling went like this. The number of nucleated cells in each sample was estimated from the amplification of reference gene primers within the assay. To quantify the absolute abundance of each unique TCRbeta CDR3 rearrangement, sequence reads were collapsed and filtered. For each sample, productive Simpson clonality was calculated by taking the square root of Simpson's diversity index across productive rearrangements. This is the immuneACCESS table as TCRdb keeps it, with only in-frame sequences that have V and J called. A part of the clones is gone; compared with another copy, unresolved V genes explain less than half, and the rest is unexplained. V and J calls and clone size come straight from that table; D and trimming were deduced from the DNA. The sample contains under 130,000 clones, roughly 87% of them found a single time. Of the sample, 3% to 3.5% is held by the ten largest clones.

V is reduced by 6 bases and J by 1 base, leaving a spacing of 19 bases between them. The CDR3 sequence holds 17 residues, the cysteine and phenylalanine included. The sequence is cut down to CDR3 DNA, 51 bases in frame from base 1. Reading the germline V gene gives CDR1 MDHEN and CDR2 SYDVKM. Each collaborating institution followed its own protocols to collect whole blood in K2EDTA tubes. For TCRbeta analysis, collaborators shipped samples in one of three forms: frozen whole blood, isolated PBMCs, or DNA extracted from either of those sample types. The source of this sequence is a man aged 50 to 60 in a cohort sampled during active COVID-19. The chain employs TRBV28 and TRBJ1-5; no D segment can be confidently identified. Sequenced material: peripheral blood. The CDR3 protein: CASRVPLRDGSNQPQHF. The nucleotide sequence is given as TGTGCCAGCAGAGTCCCGCTACGGGATGGAAGCAATCAGCCCCAGCATTTT.